These 8 T cell receptor beta chains were all obtained from the same sample, sequenced in a study of shared clonotypes between healthy human individuals. Repertoires were generated with immunoSEQ multiplex PCR, while TCRdb's copy carries only in-frame clones and drops some. The sample has about 380,000 clones, about 96% seen once; the top ten hold approximately 0.3%. Input material: memory CD8+ T cells sorted from blood. As to subset: CD45RO+ cells pooled with CCR7-negative TemRA cells. These receptors all stem from a man aged 30 to 45 in good health.

The genes are TRBV19 and TRBJ2-1; D ambiguous. Per germline, CDR1 LNHDA and CDR2 SQIVND (reference sequence). Trimming cost V 7 bases and J 9 bases, with 7 bases left between them. The CDR3 covers 10 residues. The CDR3 DNA reads as TGTGCCAGTAAGGATGGTGAGCAGTTCTTC. Translated, it gives CASKDGEQFF.

The J gene is TRBJ2-5, the V gene TRBV4-2, with D possibly being TRBD2 (5 bases). Per germline, CDR1 LGHNA and CDR2 YNFKEQ. The CDR3 totals 15 residues. V was shortened by 0 bases and J by 3 bases, with 11 bases between the two germline ends. CDR3 bases: TGTGCCAGCAGCCAAGACCCCGACTACGAAGAGACCCAGTACTTC. Encoded protein: CASSQDPDYEETQYF.

The CDR3 sequence: CASSEAWLGRNYGYTF. The CDR3 DNA follows: TGTGCCAGCAGTGAAGCATGGTTGGGGCGGAACTATGGCTACACCTTC. The chain couples TRBV6-1 to TRBJ1-2; TRBD1 is a possible D gene (5 bases). This CDR3 has 16 amino acids. Trimming removed 0 bases at V and 2 bases at J, with 13 bases between. CDR1 MNHNS and CDR2 SASEGT come from the germline V gene.

The rearrangement uses TRBV29-1 and TRBJ2-1; D is unclear. CDR1 and CDR2 from the germline V gene are SQVTM and ANQGSEA. The V and J ends lost 4 bases and 0 bases respectively, with 16 bases between them. There are 16 residues in the CDR3. CDR3 loop: CSVGGVGPSSYNEQFF. The CDR3, as DNA: TGCAGCGTTGGTGGTGTAGGTCCGAGCTCCTACAATGAGCAGTTCTTC.

This rearrangement joins TRBV5-1 to TRBJ2-3; 7 nucleotides match TRBD2. Germline assignment: CDR1 SGHRS and CDR2 YFSETQ. The ends lost 1 base at V and 2 bases at J; junction bases unmatched: 10. CDR3 length: 17 residues. The CDR3 protein is CASSLIGGSYLTDTQYF. CDR3 nucleotides: TGCGCCAGCAGCTTGATTGGCGGGAGTTACCTCACAGATACGCAGTATTTT.

The V and J genes are TRBV11-2 and TRBJ1-3; D may be TRBD1 (5 bases). Germline CDR1 reads SGHAT; CDR2 reads FQNNGV. V gave up 3 bases and J gave up 0 bases, with 21 bases separating them. This CDR3 spans 19 amino acids. CDR3 sequence (DNA): TGTGCCAGCAGCTTTTTGAATTGGCGCAGGGACTTCTCTGGAAACACCATATATTTT. Translated, it gives CASSFLNWRRDFSGNTIYF. The full variable domain, with the rest looked up from reference TRBV11-2 and TRBJ1-3, is EAGVAQSPRYKIIEKRQSVAFWCNPISGHATLYWYQQILGQGPKLLIQFQNNGVVDDSQLPKDRFSAERLKGVDSTLKIQPAKLEDSAVYLCASSFLNWRRDFSGNTIYFGEGSWLTVV.

The chain couples TRBV30 to TRBJ1-1; possibly TRBD1 for D (5 bases). V was clipped by 0 bases and J by 9 bases, with 8 bases between them. Germline V CDR1 and CDR2: GTSNPN, SVGIG (reference sequence). The length of the CDR3 is 11 residues. The CDR3 spells CAWSVRAKAFF. CDR3 coding DNA: TGTGCCTGGAGTGTCAGGGCGAAAGCTTTCTTT.

The gene calls are TRBV5-1 and TRBJ1-6; TRBD1 might be the D (5 bases). The CDR3 runs 14 residues. Trimming pared 0 bases from V and 6 bases from J, leaving 7 bases between. From germline, CDR1 is SGHRS and CDR2 YFSETQ. CDR3 loop: CASSLETANSPLHF. Written as DNA, the CDR3 is TGCGCCAGCAGCTTGGAGACAGCTAATTCACCCCTCCACTTT.